This record looks at one TCR beta chain sequence and its context. This clonotype appeared a few times. Its specific antigen is unknown. The record has no base qualities; no much larger clone is one base away. This sample is part of a study of T-cell reconstitution after alpha-beta-depleted transplantation in children (dated by TCRdb to between 2015 and 2016). For context, the study as a whole: Using TCR repertoire profiling, the study quantitatively followed how T-cell immune reconstitution unfolded in children after TCRalphabeta/CD19-depleted allogeneic hematopoietic cell transplantation. Study-wide findings and limitations: Over the following months the frequencies of hyperexpanded clones went down, and after one year T-cell counts and TCRbeta diversity were mostly credited to newly produced T cells. In some patients, the high TCRbeta diversity seen at day 60 was put down to recipient T cells and intrathymic progenitors that had survived conditioning. Apparently early alphabetaT-cell count recovery about two months after transplant reportedly relied on only several hundred rapidly expanded clones derived from non-depleted graft cells.

The sample's treatment or condition label is to be understood as: allogeneic hematopoietic cell transplantation with graft depleted of TCRalphabeta T cells and CD19 B cells. The transplant recipients were children given TCRalphabeta/CD19-depleted allogeneic hematopoietic cell grafts. Cut back by 3 bases and 5 bases, the V and J ends lie 10 bases apart. From its cysteine to its phenylalanine, the CDR3 spans 13 amino acids. The entry retains the CDR3 DNA only, 39 bases that are in frame from base 1. The germline V gene yields MDHEN for CDR1 and SYDVKM for CDR2. Library preparation employed PCR. This sample was sequenced with an Illumina HiSeq 2500. TCR libraries were prepared with molecular barcoding, using unique molecular identifiers to normalize TCRbeta repertoire quantification. TCRdb ran its own pipeline on the public reads, namely fastp trimming at Q25 and MiXCR clone calling, and kept in-frame beta chains. Identical CDR3 proteins give one entry, which carries the most common genes and DNA. The sample includes 600,000 to 800,000 distinct CDR3 sequences, with around 13% observed a single time. Together, the top ten hold around 0.8% of the sample.

The origin of this receptor is a girl aged 2 to 10 with congenital amegakaryocytic thrombocytopenia, due to receive a stem cell transplant. Recombination joined TRBV28 with TRBJ2-5; there is no confident call for the D gene. The source material was PBMCs, sampled before TCRalphabeta/CD19-depleted stem cell transplant. The bases are TGTGCCAGCAGTTTCGACCGACGGGAGACCCAGTACTTC. Translated, it reads CASSFDRRETQYF.